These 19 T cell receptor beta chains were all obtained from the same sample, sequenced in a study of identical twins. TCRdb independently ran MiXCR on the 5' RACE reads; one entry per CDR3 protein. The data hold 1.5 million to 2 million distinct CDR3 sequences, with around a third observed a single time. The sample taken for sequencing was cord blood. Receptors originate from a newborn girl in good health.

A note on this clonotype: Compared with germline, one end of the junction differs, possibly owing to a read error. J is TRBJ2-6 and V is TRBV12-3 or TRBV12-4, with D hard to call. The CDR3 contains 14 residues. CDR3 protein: CASRLDSGANVLTF. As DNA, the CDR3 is TGTGCCAGCAGGTTAGACTCTGGGGCCAACGTCCTGACTTTC.

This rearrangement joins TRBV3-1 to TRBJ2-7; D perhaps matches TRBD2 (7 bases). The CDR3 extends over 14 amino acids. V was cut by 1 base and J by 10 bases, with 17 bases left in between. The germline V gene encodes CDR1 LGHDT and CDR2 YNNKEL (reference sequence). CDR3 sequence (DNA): TGTGCCAGCAGCCAAGTGGGGGGGCGCGAATCCCAGTACTTC. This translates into CASSQVGGRESQYF.

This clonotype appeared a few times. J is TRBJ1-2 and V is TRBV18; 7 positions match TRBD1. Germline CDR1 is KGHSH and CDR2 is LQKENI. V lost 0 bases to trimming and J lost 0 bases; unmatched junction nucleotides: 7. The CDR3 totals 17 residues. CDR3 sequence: CASSPPPTGTSNYGYTF. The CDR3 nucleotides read TGTGCCAGCTCACCACCTCCGACAGGGACTTCTAACTATGGCTACACCTTC.

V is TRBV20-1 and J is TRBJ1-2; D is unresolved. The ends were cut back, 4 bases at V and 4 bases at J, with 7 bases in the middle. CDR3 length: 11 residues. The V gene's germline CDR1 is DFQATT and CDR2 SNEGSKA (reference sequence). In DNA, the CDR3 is TGCAGTGCTATAGCCCCCTATGGCTACACCTTC. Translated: CSAIAPYGYTF.

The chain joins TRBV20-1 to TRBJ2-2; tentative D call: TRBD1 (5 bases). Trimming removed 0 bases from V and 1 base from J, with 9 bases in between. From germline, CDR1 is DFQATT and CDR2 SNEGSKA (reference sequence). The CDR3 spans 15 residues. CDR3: CSARDYQGNTGELFF. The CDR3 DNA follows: TGCAGTGCTAGAGATTACCAGGGGAACACCGGGGAGCTGTTTTTT.

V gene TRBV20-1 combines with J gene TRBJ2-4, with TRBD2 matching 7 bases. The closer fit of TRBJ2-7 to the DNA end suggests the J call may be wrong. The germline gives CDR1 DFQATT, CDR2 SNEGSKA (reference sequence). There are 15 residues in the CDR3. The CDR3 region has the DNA TGCAGTGCTAGAGATCAGCAGCGGGACCCCTACGAGCAGTACTTC. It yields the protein CSARDQQRDPYEQYF.

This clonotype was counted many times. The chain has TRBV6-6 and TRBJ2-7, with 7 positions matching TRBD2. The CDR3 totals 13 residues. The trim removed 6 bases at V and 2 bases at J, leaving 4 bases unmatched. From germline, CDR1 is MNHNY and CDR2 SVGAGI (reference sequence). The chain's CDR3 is CASRSGTTYEQYF. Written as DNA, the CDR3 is TGTGCCAGCAGATCCGGGACTACCTACGAGCAGTACTTC.

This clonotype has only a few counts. The CDR3 DNA sequence: TGTGCCACCAGTGCCAACACCATGGGGGACTATGGCTACACCTTC. Its protein product is CATSANTMGDYGYTF. This chain uses TRBV24-1 with TRBJ1-2; a weak D match, TRBD1 (5 bases). Germline CDR1 is KGHDR and CDR2 is SFDVKD. The V end was cut by 5 bases, the J end by 3 bases, with 15 bases between. The CDR3 runs to 15 residues.

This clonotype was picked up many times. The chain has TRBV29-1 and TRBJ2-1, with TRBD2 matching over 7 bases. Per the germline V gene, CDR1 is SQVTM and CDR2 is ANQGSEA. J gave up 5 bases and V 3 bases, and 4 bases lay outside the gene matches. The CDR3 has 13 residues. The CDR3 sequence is CSVDAGVNNEQFF. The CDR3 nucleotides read TGCAGCGTTGACGCGGGGGTGAACAATGAGCAGTTCTTC.

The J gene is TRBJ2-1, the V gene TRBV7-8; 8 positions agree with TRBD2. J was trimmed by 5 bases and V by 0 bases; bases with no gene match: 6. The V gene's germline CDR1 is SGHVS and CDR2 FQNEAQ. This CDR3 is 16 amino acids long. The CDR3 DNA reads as TGTGCCAGCAGCTTAGCGTATAGCGGGGCCAACAATGAGCAGTTCTTC. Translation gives CASSLAYSGANNEQFF.

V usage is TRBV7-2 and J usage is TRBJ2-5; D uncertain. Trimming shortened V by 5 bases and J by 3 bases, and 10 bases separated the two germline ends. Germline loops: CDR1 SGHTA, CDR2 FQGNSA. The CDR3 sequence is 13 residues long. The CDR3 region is CASSRYWKETQYF. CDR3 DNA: TGTGCCAGCAGCCGTTACTGGAAAGAGACCCAGTACTTC.

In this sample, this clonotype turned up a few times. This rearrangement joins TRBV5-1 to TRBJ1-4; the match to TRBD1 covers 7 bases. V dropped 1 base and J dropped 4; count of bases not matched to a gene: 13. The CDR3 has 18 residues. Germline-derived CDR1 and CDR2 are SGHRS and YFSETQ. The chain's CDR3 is CASSLFGRSYRGNEKLFF. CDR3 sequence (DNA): TGCGCCAGCAGCTTGTTTGGGAGGAGTTACAGGGGTAATGAAAAACTGTTTTTT.

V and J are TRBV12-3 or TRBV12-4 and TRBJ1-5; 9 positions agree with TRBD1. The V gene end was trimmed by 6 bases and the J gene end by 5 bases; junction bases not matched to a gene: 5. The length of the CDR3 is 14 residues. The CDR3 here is CASRLRQGDQPQHF. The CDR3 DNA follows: TGTGCCAGCAGACTCAGACAGGGGGATCAGCCCCAGCATTTT.

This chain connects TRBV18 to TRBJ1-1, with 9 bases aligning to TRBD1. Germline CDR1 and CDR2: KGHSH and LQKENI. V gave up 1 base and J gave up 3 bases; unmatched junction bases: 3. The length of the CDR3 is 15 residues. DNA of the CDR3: TGTGCCAGCTCACCACAACAGGGGGCAGACACTGAAGCTTTCTTT. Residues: CASSPQQGADTEAFF.

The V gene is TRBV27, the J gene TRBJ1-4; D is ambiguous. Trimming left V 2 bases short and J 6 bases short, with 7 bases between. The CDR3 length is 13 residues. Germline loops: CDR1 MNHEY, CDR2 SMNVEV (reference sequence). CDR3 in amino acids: CASSLGRHEKLFF. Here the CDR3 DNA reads TGTGCCAGCAGTTTAGGCCGCCATGAAAAACTGTTTTTT.

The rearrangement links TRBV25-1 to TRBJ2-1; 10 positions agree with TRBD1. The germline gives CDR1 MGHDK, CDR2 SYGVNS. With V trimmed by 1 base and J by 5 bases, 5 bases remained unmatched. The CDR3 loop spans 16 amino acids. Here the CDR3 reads CASSEWGTGEDNEQFF. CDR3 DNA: TGTGCCAGCAGTGAATGGGGGACAGGGGAGGACAATGAGCAGTTCTTC.

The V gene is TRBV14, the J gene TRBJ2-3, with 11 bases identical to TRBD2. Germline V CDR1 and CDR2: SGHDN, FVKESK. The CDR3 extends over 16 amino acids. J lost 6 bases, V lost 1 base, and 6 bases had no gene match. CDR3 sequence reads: CASSQGLAGNVDTQYF. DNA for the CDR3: TGTGCCAGCAGCCAAGGACTAGCGGGGAACGTGGATACGCAGTATTTT.

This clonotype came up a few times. The CDR3 region is CSARGEREIDEQFF. The CDR3 DNA follows: TGCAGTGCTAGAGGGGAGCGGGAGATCGATGAGCAGTTCTTC. This chain uses TRBV20-1 with TRBJ2-1; 8 bases agree with TRBD2. The CDR3 contains 14 residues. After removal of 1 base from V and 8 bases from J, the junction contained 7 bases not matched to a gene. Germline-derived CDR1 and CDR2 are DFQATT and SNEGSKA (reference sequence).

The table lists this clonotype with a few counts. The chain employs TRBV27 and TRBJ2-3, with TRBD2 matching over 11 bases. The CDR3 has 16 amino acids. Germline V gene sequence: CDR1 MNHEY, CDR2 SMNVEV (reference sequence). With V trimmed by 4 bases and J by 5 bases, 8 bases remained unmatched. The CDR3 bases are TGTGCCAGCAGTTCCCGACTAGCGGGGTTGGGAGATACGCAGTATTTT. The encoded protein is CASSSRLAGLGDTQYF.